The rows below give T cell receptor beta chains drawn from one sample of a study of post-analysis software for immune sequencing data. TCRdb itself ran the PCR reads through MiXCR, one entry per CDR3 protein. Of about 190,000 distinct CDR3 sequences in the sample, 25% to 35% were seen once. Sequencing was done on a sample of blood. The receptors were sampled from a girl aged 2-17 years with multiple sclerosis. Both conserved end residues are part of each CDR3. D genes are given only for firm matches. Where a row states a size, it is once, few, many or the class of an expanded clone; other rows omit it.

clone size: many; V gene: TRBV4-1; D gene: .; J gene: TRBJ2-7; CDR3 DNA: TGCGCCAGCAGCCCTCTACCAGGGGCCTACGAGCAGTACTTC; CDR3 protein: CASSPLPGAYEQYF
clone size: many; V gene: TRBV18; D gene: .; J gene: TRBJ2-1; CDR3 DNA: TGTGCCAGCTCACCATATCGGCTCGATGCCTACAATGAGCAGTTCTTC; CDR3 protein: CASSPYRLDAYNEQFF
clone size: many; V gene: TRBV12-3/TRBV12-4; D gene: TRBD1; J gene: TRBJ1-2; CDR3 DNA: TGTGCCAGCAGCAAGACAGGGAACTATGGCTACACCTTC; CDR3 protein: CASSKTGNYGYTF
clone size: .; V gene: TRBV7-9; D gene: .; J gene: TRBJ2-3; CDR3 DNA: TGTGCCAGCAGCCCGCGGACTTCAGCTAGCACAGATACGCAGTATTTT; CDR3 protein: CASSPRTSASTDTQYF
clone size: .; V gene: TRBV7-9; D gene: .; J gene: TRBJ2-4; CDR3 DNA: TGTGCCAGCAGCTTAACCTCGGGGGAGCAGTACTTC; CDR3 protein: CASSLTSGEQYF
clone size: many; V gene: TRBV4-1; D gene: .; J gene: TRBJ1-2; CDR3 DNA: TGCGCCAGCAGGGGGGCTGGTGGCTACACCTTC; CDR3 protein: CASRGAGGYTF
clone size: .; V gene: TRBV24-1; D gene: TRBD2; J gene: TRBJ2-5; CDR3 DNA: TGTGCCACCAGTGATCCCGGGACTAGCGGGAGGTGGGTCAATGAGCAGTACTTC; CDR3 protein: CATSDPGTSGRWVNEQYF
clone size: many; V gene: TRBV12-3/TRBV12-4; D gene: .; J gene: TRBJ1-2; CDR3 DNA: TGTGCCAGCAGTCCGACAGTCAACAGTGGCTACACCTTC; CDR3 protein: CASSPTVNSGYTF
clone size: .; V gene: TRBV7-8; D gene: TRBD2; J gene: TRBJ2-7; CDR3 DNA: TGTGCCAGCAGCGTAGCGGGAGGGCCTACCTACGAGCAGTACTTC; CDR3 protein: CASSVAGGPTYEQYF
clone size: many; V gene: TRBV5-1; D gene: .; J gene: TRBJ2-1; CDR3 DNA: TGCGCCACCCGGTCAGACGGGAGCACGTACAATGAGCAGTTCTTC; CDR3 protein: CATRSDGSTYNEQFF